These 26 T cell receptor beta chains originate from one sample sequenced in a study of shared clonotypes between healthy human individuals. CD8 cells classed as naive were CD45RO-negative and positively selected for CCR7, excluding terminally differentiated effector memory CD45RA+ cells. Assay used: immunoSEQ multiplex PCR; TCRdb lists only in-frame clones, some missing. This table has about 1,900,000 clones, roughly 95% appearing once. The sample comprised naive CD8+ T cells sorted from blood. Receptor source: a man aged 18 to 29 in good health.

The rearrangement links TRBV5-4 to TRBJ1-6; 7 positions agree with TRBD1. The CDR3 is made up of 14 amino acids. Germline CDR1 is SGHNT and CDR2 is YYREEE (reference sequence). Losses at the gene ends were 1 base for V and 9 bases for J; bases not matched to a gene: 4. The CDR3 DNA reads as TGTGCCAGCAGCTTGACAGGGGACCCTTCACCCCTCCACTTT. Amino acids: CASSLTGDPSPLHF.

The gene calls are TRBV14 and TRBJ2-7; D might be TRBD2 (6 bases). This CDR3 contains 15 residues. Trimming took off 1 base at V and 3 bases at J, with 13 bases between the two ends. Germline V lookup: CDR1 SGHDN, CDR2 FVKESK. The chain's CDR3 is CASSQGGGIGYEQYF. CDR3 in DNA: TGTGCCAGCAGCCAAGGTGGAGGGATCGGCTACGAGCAGTACTTC.

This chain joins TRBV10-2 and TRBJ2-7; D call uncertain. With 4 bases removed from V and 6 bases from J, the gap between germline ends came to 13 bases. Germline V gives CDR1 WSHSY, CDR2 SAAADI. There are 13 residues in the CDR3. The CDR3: CASSVMDRIEQYF. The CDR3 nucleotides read TGCGCCAGCAGTGTGATGGATAGGATCGAGCAGTACTTC.

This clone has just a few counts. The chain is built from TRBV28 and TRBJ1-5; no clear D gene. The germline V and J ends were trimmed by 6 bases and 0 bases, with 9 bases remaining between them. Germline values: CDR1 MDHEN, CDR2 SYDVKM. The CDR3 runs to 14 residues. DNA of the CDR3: TGTGCCAGCAGCCCCGCGGCTAGCAATCAGCCCCAGCATTTT. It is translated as CASSPAASNQPQHF.

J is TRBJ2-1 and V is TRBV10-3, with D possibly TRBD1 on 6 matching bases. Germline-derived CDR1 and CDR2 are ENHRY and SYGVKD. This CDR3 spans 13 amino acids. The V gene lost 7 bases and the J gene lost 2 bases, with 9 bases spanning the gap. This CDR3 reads CAIKGGAYNEQFF. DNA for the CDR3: TGTGCCATCAAAGGGGGTGCCTACAATGAGCAGTTCTTC.

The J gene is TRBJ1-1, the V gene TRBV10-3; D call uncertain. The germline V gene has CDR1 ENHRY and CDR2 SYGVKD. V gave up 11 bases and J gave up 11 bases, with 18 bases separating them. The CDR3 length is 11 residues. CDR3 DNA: TGTGCCTCAATCGCGGGAAGCCAGGCTTTCTTT. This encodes CASIAGSQAFF.

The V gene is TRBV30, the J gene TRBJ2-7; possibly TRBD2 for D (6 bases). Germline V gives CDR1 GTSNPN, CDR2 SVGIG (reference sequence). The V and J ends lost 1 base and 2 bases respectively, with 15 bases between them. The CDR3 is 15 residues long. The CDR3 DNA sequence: TGTGCCTGGAGTGATGGACCCGGGAGCACCTACGAGCAGTACTTC. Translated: CAWSDGPGSTYEQYF.

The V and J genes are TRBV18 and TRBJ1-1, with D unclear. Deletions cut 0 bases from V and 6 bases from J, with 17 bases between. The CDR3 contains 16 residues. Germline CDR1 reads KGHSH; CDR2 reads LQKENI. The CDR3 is CASSPPISEAASEAFF. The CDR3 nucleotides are TGTGCCAGCTCACCACCAATCTCGGAGGCTGCGTCTGAAGCTTTCTTT.

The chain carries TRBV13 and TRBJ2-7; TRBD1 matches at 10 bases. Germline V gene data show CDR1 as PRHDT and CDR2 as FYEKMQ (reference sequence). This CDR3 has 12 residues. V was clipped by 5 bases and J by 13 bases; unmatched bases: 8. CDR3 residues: CASSGQGEGRYF. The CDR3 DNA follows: TGTGCCAGCAGCGGACAGGGGGAAGGGCGATACTTC.

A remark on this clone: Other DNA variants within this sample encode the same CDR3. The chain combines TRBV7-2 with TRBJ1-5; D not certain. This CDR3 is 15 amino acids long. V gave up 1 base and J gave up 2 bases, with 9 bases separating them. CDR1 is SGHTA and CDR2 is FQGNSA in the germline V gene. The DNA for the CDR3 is TGTGCCAGCAGCTTAGTTCCAGGCGGCAATCAGCCCCAGCATTTT. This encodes CASSLVPGGNQPQHF.

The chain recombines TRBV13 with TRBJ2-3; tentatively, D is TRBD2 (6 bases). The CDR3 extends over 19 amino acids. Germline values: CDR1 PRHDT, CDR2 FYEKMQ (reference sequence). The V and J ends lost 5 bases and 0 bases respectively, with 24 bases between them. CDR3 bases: TGTGCCAGCAGCCCTCCGAGCGGACTAATTCCTTCTAGCACAGATACGCAGTATTTT. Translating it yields CASSPPSGLIPSSTDTQYF.

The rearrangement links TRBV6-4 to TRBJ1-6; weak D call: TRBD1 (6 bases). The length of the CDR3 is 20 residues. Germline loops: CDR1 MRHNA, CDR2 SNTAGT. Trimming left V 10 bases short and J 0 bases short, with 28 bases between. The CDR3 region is CANPVGGGLQPSSYNSPLHF. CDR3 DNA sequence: TGTGCCAACCCGGTGGGCGGGGGCCTACAGCCCAGCTCCTATAATTCACCCCTCCACTTT.

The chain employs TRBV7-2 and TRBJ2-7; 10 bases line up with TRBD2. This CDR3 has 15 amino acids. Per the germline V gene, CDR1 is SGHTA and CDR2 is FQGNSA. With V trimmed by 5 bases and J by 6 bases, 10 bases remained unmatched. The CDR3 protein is CASSPSSGLASEQYF. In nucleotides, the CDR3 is TGTGCCAGCAGCCCCAGTTCGGGACTAGCGAGCGAGCAGTACTTC.

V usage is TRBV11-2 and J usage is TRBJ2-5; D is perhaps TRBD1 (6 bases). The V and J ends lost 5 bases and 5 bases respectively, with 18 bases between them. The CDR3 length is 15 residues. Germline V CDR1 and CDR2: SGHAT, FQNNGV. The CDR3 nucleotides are TGTGCCAGCAGCATATCTCAGGGGCAAGTCGAGACCCAGTACTTC. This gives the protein CASSISQGQVETQYF.

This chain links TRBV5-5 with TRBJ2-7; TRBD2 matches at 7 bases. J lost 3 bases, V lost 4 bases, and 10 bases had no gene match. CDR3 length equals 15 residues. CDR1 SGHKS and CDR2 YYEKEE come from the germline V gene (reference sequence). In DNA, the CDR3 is TGTGCCAGCAGCGCAGGGACTACCTTGTACTACGAGCAGTACTTC. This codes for CASSAGTTLYYEQYF. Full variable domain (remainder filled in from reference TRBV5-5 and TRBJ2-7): DAGVTQSPTHLIKTRGQQVTLRCSPISGHKSVSWYQQVLGQGPQFIFQYYEKEERGRGNFPDRFSARQFPNYSSELNVNALLLGDSALYLCASSAGTTLYYEQYFGPGTRLTVT.

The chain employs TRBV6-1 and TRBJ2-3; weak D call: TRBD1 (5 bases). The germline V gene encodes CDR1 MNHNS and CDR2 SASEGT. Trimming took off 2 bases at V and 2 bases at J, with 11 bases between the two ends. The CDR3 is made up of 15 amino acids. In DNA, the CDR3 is TGTGCCAGCAGTGAACTCGGCAGGGCCACAGATACGCAGTATTTT. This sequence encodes CASSELGRATDTQYF.

The CDR3 here is CASSLEAGRYEQYF. For the CDR3, the DNA is TGTGCCAGCAGCTTAGAGGCGGGGCGCTACGAGCAGTACTTC. This chain links TRBV11-2 with TRBJ2-7; D possibly corresponds to TRBD2 (6 bases). In germline, CDR1 is SGHAT, CDR2 FQNNGV. The CDR3 has 14 residues. Trimming took 0 bases from V and 3 from J, leaving 9 bases between them.

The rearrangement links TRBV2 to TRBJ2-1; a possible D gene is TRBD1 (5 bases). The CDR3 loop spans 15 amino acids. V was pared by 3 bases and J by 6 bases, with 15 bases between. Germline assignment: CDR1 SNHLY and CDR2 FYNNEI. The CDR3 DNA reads TGTGCCAGCAGTGAGTATAGGGGATCAGGCAATGAGCAGTTCTTC. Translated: CASSEYRGSGNEQFF.

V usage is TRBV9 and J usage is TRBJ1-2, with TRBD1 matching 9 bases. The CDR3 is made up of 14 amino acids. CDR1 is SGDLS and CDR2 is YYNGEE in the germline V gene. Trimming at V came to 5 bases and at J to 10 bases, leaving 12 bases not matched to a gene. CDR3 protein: CASRPAGTGMPYTF. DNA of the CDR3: TGTGCCAGCAGGCCCGCCGGGACAGGGATGCCCTACACCTTC.

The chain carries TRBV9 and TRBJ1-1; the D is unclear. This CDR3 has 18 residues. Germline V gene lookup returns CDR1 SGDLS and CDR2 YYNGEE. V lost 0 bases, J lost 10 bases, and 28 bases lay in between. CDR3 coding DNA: TGTGCCAGCAGCGTAGATGCGGTATCGGGTGGAGGCAATAGCAGAGCTTTCTTT. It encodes CASSVDAVSGGGNSRAFF. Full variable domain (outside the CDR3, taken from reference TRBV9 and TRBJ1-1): DSGVTQTPKHLITATGQRVTLRCSPRSGDLSVYWYQQSLDQGLQFLIQYYNGEERAKGNILERFSAQQFPDLHSELNLSSLELGDSALYFCASSVDAVSGGGNSRAFFGQGTRLTVV.

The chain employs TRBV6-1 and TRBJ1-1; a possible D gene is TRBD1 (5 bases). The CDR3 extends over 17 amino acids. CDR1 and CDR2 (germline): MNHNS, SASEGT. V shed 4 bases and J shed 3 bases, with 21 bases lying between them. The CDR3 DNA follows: TGTGCCAGCAGTGTCGAAGCAGGGTCAATAAAGGACACTGAAGCTTTCTTT. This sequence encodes CASSVEAGSIKDTEAFF.

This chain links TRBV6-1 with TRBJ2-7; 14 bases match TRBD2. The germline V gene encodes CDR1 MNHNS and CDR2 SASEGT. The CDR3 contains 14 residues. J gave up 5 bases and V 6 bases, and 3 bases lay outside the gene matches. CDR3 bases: TGTGCCAGCAGCGAGGGACTAGCGGGAGACGAGCAGTACTTC. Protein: CASSEGLAGDEQYF.

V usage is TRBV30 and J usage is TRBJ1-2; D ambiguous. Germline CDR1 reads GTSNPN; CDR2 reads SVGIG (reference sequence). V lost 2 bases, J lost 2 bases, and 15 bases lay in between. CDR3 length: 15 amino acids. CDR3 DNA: TGTGCCTGGAGTTCCCCCCGCAGTGCAAACTATGGCTACACCTTC. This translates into CAWSSPRSANYGYTF.

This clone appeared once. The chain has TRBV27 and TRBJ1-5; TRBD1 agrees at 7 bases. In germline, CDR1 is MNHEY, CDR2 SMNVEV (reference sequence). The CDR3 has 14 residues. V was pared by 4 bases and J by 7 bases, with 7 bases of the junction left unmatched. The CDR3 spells CASSSDRTVQPQHF. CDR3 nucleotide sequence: TGTGCCAGCAGTTCGGACAGGACTGTACAGCCCCAGCATTTT.

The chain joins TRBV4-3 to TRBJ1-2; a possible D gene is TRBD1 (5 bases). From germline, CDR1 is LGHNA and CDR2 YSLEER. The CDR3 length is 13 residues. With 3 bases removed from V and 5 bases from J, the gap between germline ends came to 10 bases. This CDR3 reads CASSQGTWYGYTF. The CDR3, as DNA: TGCGCCAGCAGCCAGGGGACCTGGTATGGCTACACCTTC.

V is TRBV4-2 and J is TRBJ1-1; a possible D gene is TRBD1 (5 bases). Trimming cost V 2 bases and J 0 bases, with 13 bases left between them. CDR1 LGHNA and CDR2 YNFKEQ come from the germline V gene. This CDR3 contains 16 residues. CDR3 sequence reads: CASSQPAGVMNTEAFF. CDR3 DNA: TGTGCCAGCAGCCAACCGGCGGGGGTAATGAACACTGAAGCTTTCTTT.